This T cell receptor (beta chain) came from a study of blood T cell repertoires in COVID-19. Background on the study: Italy, Spain and the United States were the sources of the convalescent and acute COVID-19 samples. The analysed material was cDNA or gDNA that came from T cells, B-cell-depleted T cells, or PBMCs.

Germline lookup yields CDR1 MDHEN and CDR2 SYDVKM. This CDR3 contains 12 residues. Trimming took 2 bases from V and 3 from J, leaving 5 bases between them. Authors' data handling: Nucleated cell counts were estimated from reference gene primer amplification. TCRdb keeps only in-frame clones here, not all; method: immunoSEQ multiplex PCR. V and J calls plus clone size are reproduced from that table; the DNA served to infer D and trimming. The table lists hundreds of thousands of clones, approximately 88% of them singletons. This chain joins TRBV28 and TRBJ2-7, with D unresolved. Sequenced input: peripheral blood. The origin of this receptor is a woman younger than 45 who had recovered from COVID-19. CDR3 amino acids: CASSLNSYEQYF. The CDR3 DNA sequence: TGTGCCAGCAGTTTAAACAGCTACGAGCAGTACTTC.